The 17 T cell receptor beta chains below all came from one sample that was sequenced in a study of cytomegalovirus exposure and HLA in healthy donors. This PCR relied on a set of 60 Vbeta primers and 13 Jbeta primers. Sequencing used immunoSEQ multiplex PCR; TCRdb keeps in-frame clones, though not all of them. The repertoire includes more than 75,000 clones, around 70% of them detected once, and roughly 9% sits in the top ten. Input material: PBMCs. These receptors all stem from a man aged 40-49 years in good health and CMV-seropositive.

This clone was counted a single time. The CDR3 DNA sequence: TGTGCCAGCAGCGTAGTAGCGGGAGGGCCGGGTGAGCAGTTCTTC. Residues: CASSVVAGGPGEQFF. The chain employs TRBV9 and TRBJ2-1; 11 bases are a match to TRBD2. There are 15 residues in the CDR3. After removal of 0 bases from V and 9 bases from J, the junction contained 5 bases not matched to a gene. Germline CDR1 is SGDLS and CDR2 is YYNGEE. The full variable domain, its missing parts supplied by reference TRBV9 and TRBJ2-1, is DSGVTQTPKHLITATGQRVTLRCSPRSGDLSVYWYQQSLDQGLQFLIQYYNGEERAKGNILERFSAQQFPDLHSELNLSSLELGDSALYFCASSVVAGGPGEQFFGPGTRLTVL.

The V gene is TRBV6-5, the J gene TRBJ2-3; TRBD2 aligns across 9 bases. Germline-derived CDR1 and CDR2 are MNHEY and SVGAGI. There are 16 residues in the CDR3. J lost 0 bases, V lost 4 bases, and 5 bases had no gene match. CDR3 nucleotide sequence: TGTGCCAGCAGTTCCCGACTAGCGGCTAGCACAGATACGCAGTATTTT. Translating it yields CASSSRLAASTDTQYF.

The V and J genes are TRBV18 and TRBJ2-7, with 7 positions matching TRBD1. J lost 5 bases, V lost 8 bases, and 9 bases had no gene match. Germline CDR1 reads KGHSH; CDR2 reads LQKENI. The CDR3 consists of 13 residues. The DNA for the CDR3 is TGTGCCAGCCGAGAATTGACAGGGAACGAGCAGTACTTC. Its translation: CASRELTGNEQYF.

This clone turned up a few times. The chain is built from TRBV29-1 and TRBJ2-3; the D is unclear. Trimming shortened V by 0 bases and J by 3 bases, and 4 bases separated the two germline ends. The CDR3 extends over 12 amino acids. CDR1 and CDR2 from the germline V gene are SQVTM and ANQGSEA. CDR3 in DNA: TGCAGCGTTGAAGACAGTACAGATACGCAGTATTTT. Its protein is CSVEDSTDTQYF.

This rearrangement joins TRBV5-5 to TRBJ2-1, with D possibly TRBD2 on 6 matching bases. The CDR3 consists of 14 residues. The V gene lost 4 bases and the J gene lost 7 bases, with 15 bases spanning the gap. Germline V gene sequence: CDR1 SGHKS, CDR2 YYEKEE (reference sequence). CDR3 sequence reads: CASSLEEGRNEQFF. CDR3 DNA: TGTGCCAGCAGCCTAGAGGAGGGCCGAAATGAGCAGTTCTTC.

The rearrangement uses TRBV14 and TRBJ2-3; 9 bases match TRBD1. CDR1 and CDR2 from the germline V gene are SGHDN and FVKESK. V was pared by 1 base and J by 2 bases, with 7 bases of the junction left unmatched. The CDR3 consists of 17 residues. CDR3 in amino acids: CASSQALGQGPTDTQYF. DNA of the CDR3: TGTGCCAGCAGCCAAGCTCTGGGACAGGGACCCACAGATACGCAGTATTTT.

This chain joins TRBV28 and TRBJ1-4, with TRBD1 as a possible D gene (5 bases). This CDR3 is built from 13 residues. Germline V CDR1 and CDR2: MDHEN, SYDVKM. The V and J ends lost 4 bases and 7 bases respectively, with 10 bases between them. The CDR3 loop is CASSSQGPEKLFF. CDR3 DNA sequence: TGTGCCAGCAGTTCCCAGGGCCCTGAAAAACTGTTTTTT.

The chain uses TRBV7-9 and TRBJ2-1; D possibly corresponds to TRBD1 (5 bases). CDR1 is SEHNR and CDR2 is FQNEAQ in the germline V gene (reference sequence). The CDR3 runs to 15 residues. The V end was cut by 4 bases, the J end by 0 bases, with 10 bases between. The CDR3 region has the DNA TGTGCCAGCAGCTCACAGGAAAACTCCTACAATGAGCAGTTCTTC. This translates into CASSSQENSYNEQFF.

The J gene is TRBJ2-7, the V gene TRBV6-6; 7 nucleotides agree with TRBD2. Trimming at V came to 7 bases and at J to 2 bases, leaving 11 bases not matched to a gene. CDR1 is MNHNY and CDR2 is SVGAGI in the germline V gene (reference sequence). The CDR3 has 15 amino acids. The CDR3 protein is CASNSEGLTTYEQYF. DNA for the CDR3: TGTGCCAGCAACTCTGAGGGACTAACAACCTACGAGCAGTACTTC.

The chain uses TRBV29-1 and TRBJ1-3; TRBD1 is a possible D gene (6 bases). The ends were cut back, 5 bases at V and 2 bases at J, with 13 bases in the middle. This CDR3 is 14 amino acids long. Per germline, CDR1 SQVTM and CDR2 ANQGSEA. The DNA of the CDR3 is TGCAGCGTTTTGTTTGGGACACCTGGAAACACCATATATTTT. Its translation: CSVLFGTPGNTIYF.

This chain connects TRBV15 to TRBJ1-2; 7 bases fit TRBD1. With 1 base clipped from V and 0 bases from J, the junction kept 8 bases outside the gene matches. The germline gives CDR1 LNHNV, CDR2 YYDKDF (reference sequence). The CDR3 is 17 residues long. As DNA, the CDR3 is TGTGCCACCAGCAGAGGAGCCCCCAGGGGGGCTAACTATGGCTACACCTTC. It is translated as CATSRGAPRGANYGYTF.

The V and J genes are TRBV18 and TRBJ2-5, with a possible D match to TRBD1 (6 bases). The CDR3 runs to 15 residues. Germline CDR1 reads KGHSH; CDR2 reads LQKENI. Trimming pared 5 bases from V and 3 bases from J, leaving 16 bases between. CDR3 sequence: CASSTQFNREETQYF. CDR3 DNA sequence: TGTGCCAGCTCAACCCAGTTTAACAGGGAAGAGACCCAGTACTTC.

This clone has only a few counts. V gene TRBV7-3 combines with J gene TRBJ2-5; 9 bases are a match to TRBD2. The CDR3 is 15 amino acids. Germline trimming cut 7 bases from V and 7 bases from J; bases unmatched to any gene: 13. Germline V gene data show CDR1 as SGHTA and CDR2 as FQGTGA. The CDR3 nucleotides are TGTGCCAGCACCGGGGTCGAGCGGGAGGAAGGGACCCAGTACTTC. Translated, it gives CASTGVEREEGTQYF.

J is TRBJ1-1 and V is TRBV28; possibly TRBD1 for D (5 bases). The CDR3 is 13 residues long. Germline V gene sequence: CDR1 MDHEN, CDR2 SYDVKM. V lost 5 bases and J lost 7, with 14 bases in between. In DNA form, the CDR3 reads TGTGCCAGCAGTCCGACAGACACTGGTGAAGCTTTCTTT. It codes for CASSPTDTGEAFF.

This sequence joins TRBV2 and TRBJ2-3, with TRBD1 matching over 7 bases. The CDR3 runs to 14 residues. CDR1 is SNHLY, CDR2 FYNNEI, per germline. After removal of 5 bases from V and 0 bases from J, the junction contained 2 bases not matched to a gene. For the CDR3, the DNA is TGTGCCAGCAGTAGGGGACAGAGCACAGATACGCAGTATTTT. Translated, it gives CASSRGQSTDTQYF. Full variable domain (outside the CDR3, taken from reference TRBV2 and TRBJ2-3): EPEVTQTPSHQVTQMGQEVILRCVPISNHLYFYWYRQILGQKVEFLVSFYNNEISEKSEIFDDQFSVERPDGSNFTLKIRSTKLEDSAMYFCASSRGQSTDTQYFGPGTRLTVL.

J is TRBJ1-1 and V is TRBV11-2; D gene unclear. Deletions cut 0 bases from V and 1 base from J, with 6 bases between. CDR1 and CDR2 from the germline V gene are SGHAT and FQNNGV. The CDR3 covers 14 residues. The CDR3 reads CASSLDQQNTEAFF. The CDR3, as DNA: TGTGCCAGCAGCTTAGATCAACAGAACACTGAAGCTTTCTTT.

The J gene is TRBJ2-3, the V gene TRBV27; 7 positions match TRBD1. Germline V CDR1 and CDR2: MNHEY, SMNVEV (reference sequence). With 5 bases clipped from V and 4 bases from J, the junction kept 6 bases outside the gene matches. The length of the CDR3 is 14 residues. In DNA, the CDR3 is TGTGCCAGCAGTCCCTTAGGGGGCGCAGATACGCAGTATTTT. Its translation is CASSPLGGADTQYF.